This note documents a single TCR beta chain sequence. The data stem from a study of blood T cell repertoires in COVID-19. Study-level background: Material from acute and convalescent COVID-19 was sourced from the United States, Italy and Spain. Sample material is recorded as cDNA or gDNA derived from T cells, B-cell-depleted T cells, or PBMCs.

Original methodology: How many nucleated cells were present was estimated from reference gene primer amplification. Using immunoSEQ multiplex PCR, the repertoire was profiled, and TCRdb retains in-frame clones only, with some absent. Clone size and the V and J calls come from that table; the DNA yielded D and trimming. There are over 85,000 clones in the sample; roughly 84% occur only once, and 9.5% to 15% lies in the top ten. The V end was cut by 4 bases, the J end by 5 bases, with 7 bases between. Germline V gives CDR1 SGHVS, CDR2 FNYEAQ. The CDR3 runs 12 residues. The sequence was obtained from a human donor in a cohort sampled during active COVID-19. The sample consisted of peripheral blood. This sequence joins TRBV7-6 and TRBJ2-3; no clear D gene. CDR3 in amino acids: CASSSPGDTQYF. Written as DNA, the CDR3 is TGTGCCAGCAGCTCCCCGGGAGATACGCAGTATTTT.